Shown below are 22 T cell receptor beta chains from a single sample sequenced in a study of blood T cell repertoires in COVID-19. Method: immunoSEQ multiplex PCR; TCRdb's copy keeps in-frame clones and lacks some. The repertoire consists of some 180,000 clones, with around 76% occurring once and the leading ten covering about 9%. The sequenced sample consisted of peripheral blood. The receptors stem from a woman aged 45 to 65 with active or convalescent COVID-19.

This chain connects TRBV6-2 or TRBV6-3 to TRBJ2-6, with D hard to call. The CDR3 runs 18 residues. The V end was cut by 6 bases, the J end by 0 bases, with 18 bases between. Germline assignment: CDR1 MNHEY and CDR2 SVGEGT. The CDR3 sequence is CASSPNTVGFSGANVLTF. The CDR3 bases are TGTGCCAGCAGCCCTAATACTGTCGGGTTCTCTGGGGCCAACGTCCTGACTTTC.

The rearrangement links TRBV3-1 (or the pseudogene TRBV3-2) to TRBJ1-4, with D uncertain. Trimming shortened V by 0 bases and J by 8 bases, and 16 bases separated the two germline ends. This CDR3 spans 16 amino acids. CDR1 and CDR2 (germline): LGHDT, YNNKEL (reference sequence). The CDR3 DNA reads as TGTGCCAGCAGCCAAGAGGCGAACAGCCGCCTCGAAAAACTGTTTTTT. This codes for CASSQEANSRLEKLFF.

DNA of the CDR3: TGTGCCAGCAGCTTGCCCGACAGGGGGCAATGGAGTGGCTACACCTTC. It encodes CASSLPDRGQWSGYTF. The chain recombines TRBV7-9 with TRBJ1-2; TRBD1 agrees at 10 bases. Germline lookup yields CDR1 SEHNR and CDR2 FQNEAQ (reference sequence). CDR3 length: 16 amino acids. V trimming: 3 bases; J trimming: 7 bases; junction bases outside the gene matches: 11.

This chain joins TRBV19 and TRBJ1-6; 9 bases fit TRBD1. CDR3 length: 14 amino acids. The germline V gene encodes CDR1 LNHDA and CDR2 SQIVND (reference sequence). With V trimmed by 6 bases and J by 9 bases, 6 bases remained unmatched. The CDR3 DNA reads TGTGCCAGTAGGCTGGGACAGGGAGCTTCACCCCTCCACTTT. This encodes CASRLGQGASPLHF. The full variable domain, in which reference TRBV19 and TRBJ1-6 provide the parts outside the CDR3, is DGGITQSPKYLFRKEGQNVTLSCEQNLNHDAMYWYRQDPGQGLRLIYYSQIVNDFQKGDIAEGYSVSREKKESFPLTVTSAQKNPTAFYLCASRLGQGASPLHFGNGTRLTVT.

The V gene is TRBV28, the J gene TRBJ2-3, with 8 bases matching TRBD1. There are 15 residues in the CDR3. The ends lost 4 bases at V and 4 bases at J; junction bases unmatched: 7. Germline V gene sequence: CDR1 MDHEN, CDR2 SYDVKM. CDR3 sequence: CASSSRTGQADTQYF. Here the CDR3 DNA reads TGTGCCAGCAGTTCCCGGACAGGGCAAGCAGATACGCAGTATTTT. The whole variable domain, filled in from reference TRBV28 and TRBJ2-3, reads DVKVTQSSRYLVKRTGEKVFLECVQDMDHENMFWYRQDPGLGLRLIYFSYDVKMKEKGDIPEGYSVSREKKERFSLILESASTNQTSMYLCASSSRTGQADTQYFGPGTRLTVL.

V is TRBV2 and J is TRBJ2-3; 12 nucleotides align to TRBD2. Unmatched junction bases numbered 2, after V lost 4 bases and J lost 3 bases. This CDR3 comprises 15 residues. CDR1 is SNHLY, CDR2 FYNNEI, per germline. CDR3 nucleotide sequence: TGTGCCAGCAGTGGACTAGCGGGGGAAACAGATACGCAGTATTTT. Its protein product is CASSGLAGETDTQYF.

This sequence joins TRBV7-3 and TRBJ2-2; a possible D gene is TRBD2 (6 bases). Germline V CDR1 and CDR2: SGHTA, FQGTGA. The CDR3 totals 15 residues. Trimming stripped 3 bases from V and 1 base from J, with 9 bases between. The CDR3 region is CASSLSGVNTGELFF. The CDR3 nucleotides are TGTGCCAGCAGCTTGTCGGGGGTGAACACCGGGGAGCTGTTTTTT.

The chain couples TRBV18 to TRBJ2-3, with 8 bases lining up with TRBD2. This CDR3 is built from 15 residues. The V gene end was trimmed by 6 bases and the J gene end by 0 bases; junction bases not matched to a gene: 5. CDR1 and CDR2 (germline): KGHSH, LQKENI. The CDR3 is CASSPPGGSTDTQYF. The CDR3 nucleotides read TGTGCCAGCTCGCCCCCGGGAGGGAGCACAGATACGCAGTATTTT.

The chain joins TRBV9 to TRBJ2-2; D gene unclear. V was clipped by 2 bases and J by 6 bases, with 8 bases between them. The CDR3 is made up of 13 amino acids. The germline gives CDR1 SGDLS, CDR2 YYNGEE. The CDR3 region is CASSVYSSGELFF. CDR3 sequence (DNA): TGTGCCAGCAGCGTCTATAGCTCCGGGGAGCTGTTTTTT.

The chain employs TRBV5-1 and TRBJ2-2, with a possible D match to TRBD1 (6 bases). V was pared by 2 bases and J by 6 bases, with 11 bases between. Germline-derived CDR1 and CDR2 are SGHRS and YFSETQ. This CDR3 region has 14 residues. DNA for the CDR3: TGCGCCAGCAGCTTCGTCGGGACACCCGGGGAGCTGTTTTTT. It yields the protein CASSFVGTPGELFF.

CDR3 protein: CASSQSVSGARTGELFF. The CDR3 nucleotides are TGTGCCAGCAGCCAAAGTGTTAGCGGGGCTCGGACCGGGGAGCTGTTTTTT. The gene calls are TRBV3-1 (or the pseudogene TRBV3-2) and TRBJ2-2, with 8 bases fitting TRBD2. This CDR3 has 17 residues. With 2 bases clipped from V and 5 bases from J, the junction kept 10 bases outside the gene matches. Germline V gene data show CDR1 as LGHDT and CDR2 as YNNKEL (reference sequence).

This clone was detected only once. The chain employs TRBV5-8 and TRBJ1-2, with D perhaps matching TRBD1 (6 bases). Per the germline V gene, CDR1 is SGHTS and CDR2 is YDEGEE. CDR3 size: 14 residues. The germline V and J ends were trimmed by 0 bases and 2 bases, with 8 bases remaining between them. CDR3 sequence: CASSLGTGNYGYTF. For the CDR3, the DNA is TGTGCCAGCAGCTTGGGTACAGGGAACTATGGCTACACCTTC.

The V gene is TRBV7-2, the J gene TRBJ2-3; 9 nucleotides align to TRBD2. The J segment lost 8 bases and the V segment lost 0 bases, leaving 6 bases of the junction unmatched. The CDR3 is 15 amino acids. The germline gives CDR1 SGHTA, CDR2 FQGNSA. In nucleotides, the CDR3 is TGTGCCAGCAGCTTAGCCAGCGGGAGGATAAGTACGCAGTATTTT. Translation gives CASSLASGRISTQYF. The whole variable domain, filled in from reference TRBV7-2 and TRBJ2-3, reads GAGVSQSPSNKVTEKGKDVELRCDPISGHTALYWYRQSLGQGLEFLIYFQGNSAPDKSGLPSDRFSAERTGGSVSTLTIQRTQQEDSAVYLCASSLASGRISTQYFGPGTRLTVL.

The CDR3 reads CASKDRATNEKLFF. CDR3 nucleotides: TGTGCCAGCAAGGACAGAGCAACTAATGAAAAACTGTTTTTT. The rearrangement joins TRBV6-5 to TRBJ1-4, with D perhaps matching TRBD1 (6 bases). Trimming stripped 7 bases from V and 0 bases from J, with 9 bases between. The length of the CDR3 is 14 residues. Per germline, CDR1 MNHEY and CDR2 SVGAGI.

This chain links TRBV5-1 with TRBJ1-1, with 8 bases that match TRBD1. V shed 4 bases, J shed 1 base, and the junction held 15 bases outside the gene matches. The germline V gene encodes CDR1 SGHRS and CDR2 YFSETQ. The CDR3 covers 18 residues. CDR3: CASSPNRQGNWENTEAFF. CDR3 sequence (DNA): TGCGCCAGCAGCCCGAACAGACAGGGGAATTGGGAGAACACTGAAGCTTTCTTT.

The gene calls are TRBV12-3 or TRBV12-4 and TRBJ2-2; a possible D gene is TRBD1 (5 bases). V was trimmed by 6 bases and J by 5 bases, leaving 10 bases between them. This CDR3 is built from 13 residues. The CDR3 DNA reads TGTGCCAGCAGCCCCGCAGGGACCGGGGAGCTGTTTTTT. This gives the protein CASSPAGTGELFF.

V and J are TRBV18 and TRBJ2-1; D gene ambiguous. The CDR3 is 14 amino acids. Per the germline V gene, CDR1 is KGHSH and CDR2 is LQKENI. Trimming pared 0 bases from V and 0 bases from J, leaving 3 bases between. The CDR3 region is CASSPPSSYNEQFF. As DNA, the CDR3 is TGTGCCAGCTCACCACCTAGCTCCTACAATGAGCAGTTCTTC.

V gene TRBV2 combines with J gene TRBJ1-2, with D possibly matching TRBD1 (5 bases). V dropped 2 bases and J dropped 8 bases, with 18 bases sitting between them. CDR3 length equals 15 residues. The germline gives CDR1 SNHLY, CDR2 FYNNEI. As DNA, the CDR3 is TGTGCCAGCAGTGAAAGGCGGGGACCCTTAGAGGGCTACACCTTC. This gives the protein CASSERRGPLEGYTF.

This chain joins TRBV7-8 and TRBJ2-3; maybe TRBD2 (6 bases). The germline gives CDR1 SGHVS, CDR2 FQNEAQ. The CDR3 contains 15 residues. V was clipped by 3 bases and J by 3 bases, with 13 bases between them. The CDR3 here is CASSLGGEVTDTQYF. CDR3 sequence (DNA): TGTGCCAGCAGCTTGGGCGGGGAGGTAACAGATACGCAGTATTTT.

Here the CDR3 DNA reads TGTGCCAGCAGCTCGCTAGGGGGCGATCCTGGAAACACCATATATTTT. It yields the protein CASSSLGGDPGNTIYF. The genes are TRBV28 and TRBJ1-3; 7 nucleotides line up with TRBD1. Germline-derived CDR1 and CDR2 are MDHEN and SYDVKM. The CDR3 consists of 16 residues. The V gene end was trimmed by 6 bases and the J gene end by 2 bases; junction bases not matched to a gene: 10.

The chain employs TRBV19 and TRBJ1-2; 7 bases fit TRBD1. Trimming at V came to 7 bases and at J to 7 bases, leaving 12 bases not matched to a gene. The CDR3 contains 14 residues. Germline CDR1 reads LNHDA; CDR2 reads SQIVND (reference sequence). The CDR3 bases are TGTGCCAGTAACCTAGGACAGGACGTTCGTGGCTACACCTTC. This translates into CASNLGQDVRGYTF.

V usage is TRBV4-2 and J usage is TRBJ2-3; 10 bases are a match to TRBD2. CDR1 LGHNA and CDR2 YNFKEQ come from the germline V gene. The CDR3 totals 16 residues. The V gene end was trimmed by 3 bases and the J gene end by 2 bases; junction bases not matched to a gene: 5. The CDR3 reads CASSQGLAGVTDTQYF. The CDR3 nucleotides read TGTGCCAGCAGCCAGGGGCTAGCGGGGGTCACAGATACGCAGTATTTT.